These T cell receptor beta chains were read from a single sample in a study of CD8 T cells in Susac syndrome. TCRdb reanalysed the immunoSEQ multiplex PCR reads using MiXCR and keeps one entry per CDR3 protein. This sample has approximately 130,000 distinct CDR3 sequences, with roughly 94% found just once. Sample: CD4+ T cells from PBMCs. The receptors derive from a human donor in good health. The CDR3 runs from the conserved cysteine through the conserved F or W. Fields, in order: V gene, D gene, clone size, J gene, CDR3 DNA, CDR3 protein. The D gene is left open where the match is weak. Only part of the rows carry a size: once, few, many, or a class if the clone is expanded.

V: TRBV20-1
D: NA
size: NA
J: TRBJ1-1
DNA: TGCAGTGCTAGGGCCAACACTGAAGCTTTCTTT
CDR3: CSARANTEAFF

V: TRBV11-2
D: NA
size: NA
J: TRBJ2-3
DNA: TGTGCCAGCAGCTCAAGGGGGGGAGATACGCAGTATTTT
CDR3: CASSSRGGDTQYF

V: TRBV9
D: NA
size: NA
J: TRBJ2-7
DNA: TGTGCCAGCAGCGTGGGCGGGGAACTCTACGAGCAGTACTTC
CDR3: CASSVGGELYEQYF

V: TRBV28
D: NA
size: NA
J: TRBJ2-7
DNA: TGTGCCAGCAGTTTGCCGGGACAGGAGCTCTTGGTAGCGGGACTTTACGAGCAGTACTTC
CDR3: CASSLPGQELLVAGLYEQYF

V: TRBV21-1
D: NA
size: NA
J: TRBJ2-7
DNA: TGTGCCAGCAGCAAAGGGGAGGAAACCAACGGGCAGTACTTC
CDR3: CASSKGEETNGQYF

V: TRBV5-1
D: NA
size: NA
J: TRBJ2-7
DNA: TGCGCCAGCAGCTCCGGACCGAGCCTCGTGAGGGAGCAGTACTTC
CDR3: CASSSGPSLVREQYF

V: TRBV7-2
D: TRBD2
size: NA
J: TRBJ2-3
DNA: TGTGCCAGCAGCTTAGAAGCACTAGCGGGGGGTACGCAGTATTTT
CDR3: CASSLEALAGGTQYF

V: TRBV3-1
D: TRBD1
size: once
J: TRBJ2-7
DNA: TGTGCCAGCAGCCCGGGACAGGGTGTGTACGAGCAGTACTTC
CDR3: CASSPGQGVYEQYF

V: TRBV29-1
D: NA
size: NA
J: TRBJ2-5
DNA: TGCAGCGCGAGGGGGACTCAAGAGACCCAGTACTTC
CDR3: CSARGTQETQYF

V: TRBV2
D: TRBD2
size: NA
J: TRBJ2-2
DNA: TGTGCCAGCGAAGGACTAGTCGACACCGGGGAGCTGTTTTTT
CDR3: CASEGLVDTGELFF

V: TRBV19
D: NA
size: NA
J: TRBJ2-1
DNA: TGTGCCAGTAGTATCGCCGGGCCCCTAAATTACAATGAGCAGTTCTTC
CDR3: CASSIAGPLNYNEQFF

V: TRBV24-1
D: NA
size: once
J: TRBJ2-1
DNA: TGTGCCACCAGTGCTGACGGGAGTAGTTTGAATGAGCAGTTCTTC
CDR3: CATSADGSSLNEQFF

V: TRBV25-1
D: NA
size: once
J: TRBJ2-5
DNA: TGTGCCAGCAGTGCCAGGGGCTACCAAGAGACCCAGTACTTC
CDR3: CASSARGYQETQYF

V: TRBV14
D: NA
size: NA
J: TRBJ2-2
DNA: TGTGCCAGCAGCAAAAACGCGGAGCTGTTTTTT
CDR3: CASSKNAELFF

V: TRBV20-1
D: TRBD2
size: NA
J: TRBJ2-1
DNA: TGCAGTGCTAGAATTCTAGCGGGAGTTATAGCCTCCTACAATGAGCAGTTCTTC
CDR3: CSARILAGVIASYNEQFF

V: TRBV5-1
D: TRBD1
size: NA
J: TRBJ2-7
DNA: TGCGCCAGCAGCGAATATCCGGGACAGAGATACGAGCAGTACTTC
CDR3: CASSEYPGQRYEQYF

V: TRBV7-9
D: NA
size: NA
J: TRBJ2-2
DNA: TGTGCCAGCAGCTTAGCGGGGTCCGGGGAGCTGTTTTTT
CDR3: CASSLAGSGELFF

V: TRBV29-1
D: NA
size: few
J: TRBJ1-3
DNA: TGCAGCGTTGTTTCCCCCTCAGGGGTCATATATTTT
CDR3: CSVVSPSGVIYF